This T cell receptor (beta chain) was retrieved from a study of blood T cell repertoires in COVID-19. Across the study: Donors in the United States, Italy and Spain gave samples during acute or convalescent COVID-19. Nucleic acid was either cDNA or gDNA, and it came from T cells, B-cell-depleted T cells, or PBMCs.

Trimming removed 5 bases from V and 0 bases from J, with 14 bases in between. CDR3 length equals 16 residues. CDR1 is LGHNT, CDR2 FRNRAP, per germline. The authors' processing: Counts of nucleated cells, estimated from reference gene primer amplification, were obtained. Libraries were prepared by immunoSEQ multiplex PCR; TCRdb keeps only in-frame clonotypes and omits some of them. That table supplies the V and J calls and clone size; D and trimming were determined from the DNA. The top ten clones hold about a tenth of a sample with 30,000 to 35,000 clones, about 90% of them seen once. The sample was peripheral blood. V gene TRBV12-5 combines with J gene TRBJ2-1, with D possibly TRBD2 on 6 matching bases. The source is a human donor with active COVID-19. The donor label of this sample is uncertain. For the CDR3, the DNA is TGTGCTAGTGGTAGTGGGGGGAGAAGCTCCTACAATGAGCAGTTCTTC. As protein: CASGSGGRSSYNEQFF. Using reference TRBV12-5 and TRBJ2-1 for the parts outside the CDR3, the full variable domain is DARVTQTPRHKVTEMGQEVTMRCQPILGHNTVFWYRQTMMQGLELLAYFRNRAPLDDSGMPKDRFSAEMPDATLATLKIQPSEPRDSAVYFCASGSGGRSSYNEQFFGPGTRLTVL.